This T cell receptor (beta chain) was sequenced in a study of cytomegalovirus exposure and HLA in healthy donors. The germline V and J ends were trimmed by 6 bases and 0 bases, with 8 bases remaining between them. The CDR3 sequence is 12 residues long. CDR1 and CDR2 from the germline V gene are GTSNPN and SVGIG (reference sequence). General study findings and limits: TRBV6-2, TRBV6-3 and other indistinguishable V segments were excluded. DRB1 had the most TCR associations and HLA-C the fewest, a later analysis found, with rates varying by HLA locus. Several of the most significant clusters appeared linked to common viral pathogens, based on a later analysis.

As regards this clone: Its target is not known.

PCR was performed using 60 Vbeta and 13 Jbeta primers. Using immunoSEQ multiplex PCR, the repertoire was profiled, and TCRdb retains in-frame clones only, with some absent. The sample shows about 98,000 clones, less than 90% of them seen only once. The sequencing input was PBMCs. The TCR comes from a man aged 40-49 years in good health and CMV-seronegative. The J gene is TRBJ1-2, the V gene TRBV30; D gene unclear. This chain's CDR3 is CACETANYGYTF. CDR3 DNA: TGTGCCTGCGAAACAGCTAACTATGGCTACACCTTC.